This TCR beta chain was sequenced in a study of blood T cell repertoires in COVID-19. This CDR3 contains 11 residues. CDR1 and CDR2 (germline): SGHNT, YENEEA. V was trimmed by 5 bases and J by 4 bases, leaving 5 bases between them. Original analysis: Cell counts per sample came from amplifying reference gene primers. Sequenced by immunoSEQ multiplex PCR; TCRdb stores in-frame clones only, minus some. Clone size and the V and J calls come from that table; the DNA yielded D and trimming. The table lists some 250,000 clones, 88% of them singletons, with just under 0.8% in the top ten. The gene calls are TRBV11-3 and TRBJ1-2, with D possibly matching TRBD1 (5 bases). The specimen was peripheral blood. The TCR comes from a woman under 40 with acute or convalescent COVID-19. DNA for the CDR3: TGTGCCAGCAGCGACAGCTATGGCTACACCTTC. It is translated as CASSDSYGYTF.